The 3 T cell receptor beta chains given below trace back to one sample, sequenced in a study of tumor-infiltrating lymphocytes in localized non-small cell lung cancer. Clones were read by immunoSEQ multiplex PCR, and TCRdb kept only the in-frame ones, dropping some. The sample consists of 10,000 or so clones, 60% to 80% of them appearing once. Sequencing was performed on lung tumor tissue. These receptors all come from a human donor with non-small cell lung cancer.

This chain uses TRBV2 with TRBJ2-7; the D gene is possibly TRBD2 (6 bases). The CDR3 is 14 amino acids. The germline gives CDR1 SNHLY, CDR2 FYNNEI. The V and J ends lost 4 bases and 2 bases respectively, with 12 bases between them. In nucleotides, the CDR3 is TGTGCCAGCAGTGGACAGTGGGGGGCCTACGAGCAGTACTTC. This encodes CASSGQWGAYEQYF.

The J gene is TRBJ2-2, the V gene TRBV30; maybe TRBD2 (6 bases). This CDR3 is 15 amino acids long. Germline V gives CDR1 GTSNPN, CDR2 SVGIG (reference sequence). V shed 2 bases and J shed 5 bases, with 15 bases lying between them. CDR3 coding DNA: TGTGCCTGGAGTCGGACGGGGGTGACGACCGGGGAGCTGTTTTTT. Its translation: CAWSRTGVTTGELFF.

The chain recombines TRBV9 with TRBJ1-1, with 7 bases aligning to TRBD1. The CDR3 contains 15 residues. Germline CDR1 SGDLS, CDR2 YYNGEE. V lost 0 bases and J lost 1; bases outside the gene matches: 3. In DNA form, the CDR3 reads TGTGCCAGCAGCGTAGGGACAGGATCGAACACTGAAGCTTTCTTT. It encodes CASSVGTGSNTEAFF.